Presented here are 7 T cell receptor beta chains from one specimen sequenced in a study of blood T cell repertoires in COVID-19. Measured with immunoSEQ multiplex PCR; TCRdb has only the in-frame clones, and not every one. Counted here are about 54,000 clones, around 90% occurring once; the ten biggest clones make up roughly 3.4%. The sequenced material came from peripheral blood. The receptors derive from a man in his forties or fifties with COVID-19, enrolled during active disease.

The chain couples TRBV27 to TRBJ1-4; D may be TRBD1 (5 bases). The CDR3 length is 14 residues. The germline V and J ends were trimmed by 1 base and 7 bases, with 10 bases remaining between them. From germline, CDR1 is MNHEY and CDR2 SMNVEV (reference sequence). The CDR3 loop is CASSLWQGTEKLFF. DNA for the CDR3: TGTGCCAGCAGTTTATGGCAGGGTACTGAAAAACTGTTTTTT.

In DNA form, the CDR3 reads TGTGCCAGCAGCCAACATCGGACTAGCGTTCTCGACGAGCAGTACTTC. The encoded protein is CASSQHRTSVLDEQYF. V and J are TRBV3-1 (or the pseudogene TRBV3-2) and TRBJ2-7; 9 positions match TRBD2. The junction had 10 bases not matched to a gene; V was cut back by 2 bases and J by 5 bases. Germline CDR1 reads LGHDT; CDR2 reads YNNKEL (reference sequence). CDR3 length: 16 amino acids.

This chain links TRBV14 with TRBJ1-4, with 7 bases lining up with TRBD1. Looked up from germline, CDR1 is SGHDN and CDR2 is FVKESK. Trimming cost V 4 bases and J 8 bases; bases outside gene matches: 10. The CDR3 covers 15 residues. In DNA form, the CDR3 reads TGTGCCAGCAGCCTCGGGACAGTTCAAGGCGAAAAACTGTTTTTT. This encodes CASSLGTVQGEKLFF.

The V and J genes are TRBV4-2 and TRBJ1-2; 10 bases agree with TRBD1. The CDR3 runs to 15 residues. Per germline, CDR1 LGHNA and CDR2 YNFKEQ. J was trimmed by 3 bases and V by 4 bases; bases with no gene match: 5. The CDR3 sequence is CASSPRQGADYGYTF. The CDR3 nucleotides read TGTGCCAGCAGCCCCAGACAGGGGGCGGACTATGGCTACACCTTC.

V and J are TRBV9 and TRBJ2-3; weak D call: TRBD1 (6 bases). The V end lost 4 bases, the J end lost 0 bases, and 15 bases lay between the germline ends. Germline V CDR1 and CDR2: SGDLS, YYNGEE. This CDR3 is built from 16 residues. CDR3 in DNA: TGTGCCAGCAGCTCTGGACAGCGACATAGCACAGATACGCAGTATTTT. Encoded protein: CASSSGQRHSTDTQYF.

This clone was counted a few times. Other DNA sequences in this specimen translate into the identical CDR3. This rearrangement joins TRBV7-3 to TRBJ1-1; D is possibly TRBD1 (5 bases). Trimming took 2 bases from V and 1 from J, leaving 5 bases between them. The CDR3 has 13 amino acids. Germline V gene data show CDR1 as SGHTA and CDR2 as FQGTGA. CDR3 sequence reads: CASSLGQNTEAFF. CDR3 DNA: TGTGCCAGCAGCTTAGGACAGAACACTGAAGCTTTCTTT.

The J gene is TRBJ2-7, the V gene TRBV7-8; D is uncertain. V was trimmed by 2 bases and J by 3 bases, leaving 8 bases between them. This CDR3 region has 13 residues. CDR1 and CDR2 (germline): SGHVS, FQNEAQ. In nucleotides, the CDR3 is TGTGCCAGCAGCTTAAGATTCGGCTACGAGCAGTACTTC. It codes for CASSLRFGYEQYF.